Sequencing of this T cell receptor beta chain was carried out in a study of CD8 T cells in ankylosing spondylitis. Whole-study results and caveats: Ankylosing spondylitis blood seemed to carry a telltale TCR beta motif made of eight or nine highly homologous variants.

This clonotype was picked up a small number of times. The antigen remains unidentified. Germline CDR1 reads MNHNS; CDR2 reads SASEGT. CDR3 length equals 13 residues. The V end lost 6 bases, the J end lost 3 bases, and 11 bases lay between the germline ends. Using its own MiXCR run on the 5' RACE reads, TCRdb lists one record per CDR3 protein. The sample holds 400,000 to 450,000 distinct CDR3 sequences, roughly 15% seen once. The receptor's source is a male donor with ankylosing spondylitis. The gene calls are TRBV6-1 and TRBJ1-1; D unresolved. The specimen sequenced was blood, either unsorted or a sorted T cell fraction (not recorded which). CDR3 loop: CASRISKDTEAFF. The CDR3 DNA reads TGTGCCAGCAGGATTAGTAAAGACACTGAAGCTTTCTTT.